Presented here are 30 T cell receptor beta chains from one specimen sequenced in a study of T cell responses to AZD1222 COVID-19 vaccine. TCRdb keeps only in-frame clones here, not all; method: immunoSEQ multiplex PCR. Among 85,000 to 95,000 clones listed, nearly 90% were seen once. Material: peripheral blood, obtained on day 0 of AZD1222 vaccination. The receptors shown here come from an adult in good health.

V usage is TRBV5-1 and J usage is TRBJ2-7; D gene uncertain. Trimming shortened V by 0 bases and J by 0 bases, and 7 bases separated the two germline ends. The germline V gene has CDR1 SGHRS and CDR2 YFSETQ. The CDR3 contains 14 residues. The CDR3, as DNA: TGCGCCAGCAGCTTGGGGACCTACTCCTACGAGCAGTACTTC. It specifies CASSLGTYSYEQYF.

The chain couples TRBV2 to TRBJ2-3; weak D call: TRBD2 (6 bases). The CDR3 extends over 15 amino acids. Germline V lookup: CDR1 SNHLY, CDR2 FYNNEI. Trimming removed 6 bases at V and 2 bases at J, with 15 bases between. The CDR3 protein is CASRGERVYTDTQYF. The CDR3, as DNA: TGTGCCAGCAGAGGGGAGCGGGTTTACACAGATACGCAGTATTTT.

The chain is built from TRBV27 and TRBJ2-7, with 7 bases matching TRBD2. This CDR3 has 14 residues. Germline CDR1 reads MNHEY; CDR2 reads SMNVEV (reference sequence). J lost 4 bases, V lost 3 bases, and 6 bases had no gene match. The CDR3: CASSFGGGRYEQYF. CDR3 DNA: TGTGCCAGCAGTTTTGGGGGGGGGAGGTACGAGCAGTACTTC.

The V gene is TRBV7-2, the J gene TRBJ1-3; D is ambiguous. This CDR3 comprises 13 residues. The germline V and J ends were trimmed by 3 bases and 1 base, with 4 bases remaining between them. Germline CDR1 SGHTA, CDR2 FQGNSA. This chain's CDR3 is CASSFWSGNTIYF. In DNA, the CDR3 is TGTGCCAGCAGCTTTTGGTCTGGAAACACCATATATTTT.

The rearrangement uses TRBV19 and TRBJ1-5; TRBD1 agrees at 8 bases. CDR1 and CDR2 (germline): LNHDA, SQIVND (reference sequence). This CDR3 has 15 amino acids. J was trimmed by 3 bases and V by 4 bases; bases with no gene match: 5. The CDR3 DNA sequence: TGTGCCAGTAGTAGAGACAGGGGATACAATCAGCCCCAGCATTTT. Translated: CASSRDRGYNQPQHF.

The V call is TRBV4-1, the J call TRBJ2-3; 7 bases are shared with TRBD2. This CDR3 is built from 15 residues. J lost 0 bases, V lost 6 bases, and 6 bases had no gene match. CDR1 is MGHRA, CDR2 YSYEKL, per germline. In nucleotides, the CDR3 is TGCGCCAGCAGTTTGGAGCGGGACAGCACAGATACGCAGTATTTT. Translating gives CASSLERDSTDTQYF.

V usage is TRBV3-1 (or the pseudogene TRBV3-2) and J usage is TRBJ1-3; 7 bases line up with TRBD1. Losses at the gene ends were 2 bases for V and 6 bases for J; bases not matched to a gene: 7. Germline CDR1 and CDR2: LGHDT and YNNKEL (reference sequence). The CDR3 is 15 amino acids. This chain's CDR3 is CASSQRDSGKNTIYF. DNA of the CDR3: TGTGCCAGCAGCCAACGGGACAGCGGGAAAAACACCATATATTTT.

The J gene is TRBJ1-2, the V gene TRBV4-3, with D possibly matching TRBD1 (5 bases). The CDR3 spans 17 residues. Trimming shortened V by 3 bases and J by 4 bases, and 21 bases separated the two germline ends. From germline, CDR1 is LGHNA and CDR2 YSLEER. The CDR3 DNA is TGCGCCAGCAGCCAGGTAGGACCGGGACCGCGAAGCTATGGCTACACCTTC. Its translation is CASSQVGPGPRSYGYTF.

This clone was counted a single time. V gene TRBV3-1 (or the pseudogene TRBV3-2) combines with J gene TRBJ1-5; D unclear. CDR1 is LGHDT, CDR2 YNNKEL, per germline (reference sequence). The CDR3 contains 15 residues. Trimming cost V 2 bases and J 0 bases, with 8 bases left between them. The CDR3 DNA is TGTGCCAGCAGCCAAAACGTCGATAGCAATCAGCCCCAGCATTTT. Translated: CASSQNVDSNQPQHF.

CDR3 in amino acids: CASSRERNTEAFF. Here the CDR3 DNA reads TGTGCCAGCAGCCGGGAAAGGAACACTGAAGCTTTCTTT. The chain employs TRBV7-6 and TRBJ1-1, with D unresolved. Trimming left V 5 bases short and J 1 base short, with 8 bases between. In germline, CDR1 is SGHVS, CDR2 FNYEAQ. CDR3 length equals 13 residues. Full variable domain (remainder filled in from reference TRBV7-6 and TRBJ1-1): GAGVSQSPRYKVTKRGQDVALRCDPISGHVSLYWYRQALGQGPEFLTYFNYEAQQDKSGLPNDRFSAERPEGSISTLTIQRTEQRDSAMYRCASSRERNTEAFFGQGTRLTVV.

V usage is TRBV7-2 and J usage is TRBJ2-7; tentative D call: TRBD1 (6 bases). V was clipped by 1 base and J by 0 bases, with 10 bases between them. The CDR3 contains 15 residues. CDR1 and CDR2 from the germline V gene are SGHTA and FQGNSA. CDR3 in amino acids: CASSLGQASSYEQYF. The DNA of the CDR3 is TGTGCCAGCAGCTTAGGACAGGCAAGCTCCTACGAGCAGTACTTC.

The J gene is TRBJ1-2, the V gene TRBV7-9, with unresolved D. Trimming shortened V by 2 bases and J by 4 bases, and 14 bases separated the two germline ends. This CDR3 has 15 residues. From germline, CDR1 is SEHNR and CDR2 FQNEAQ (reference sequence). CDR3: CASSLSQTDSYGYTF. CDR3 coding DNA: TGTGCCAGCAGCTTAAGTCAAACCGATAGCTATGGCTACACCTTC.

The V gene is TRBV4-3, the J gene TRBJ2-7, with 8 bases fitting TRBD1. V lost 0 bases and J lost 10; bases outside the gene matches: 11. Germline V gene sequence: CDR1 LGHNA, CDR2 YSLEER. The CDR3 runs to 15 residues. The CDR3 DNA sequence: TGCGCCAGCAGCCAAGAGTGGGACAGGATGGGAGAACAGTACTTC. Residues: CASSQEWDRMGEQYF.

This chain joins TRBV7-2 and TRBJ1-4, with no clear D. V was shortened by 8 bases and J by 8 bases, with 24 bases between the two germline ends. This CDR3 is built from 16 residues. Germline V gene lookup returns CDR1 SGHTA and CDR2 FQGNSA. DNA of the CDR3: TGTGCCAGCGCCTCTAACGAGGTATACCGAGGGGAAAAACTGTTTTTT. This sequence encodes CASASNEVYRGEKLFF.

J is TRBJ1-6 and V is TRBV7-9; the D is unclear. The CDR3 totals 11 residues. Trimming shortened V by 5 bases and J by 10 bases, and 6 bases separated the two germline ends. In germline, CDR1 is SEHNR, CDR2 FQNEAQ (reference sequence). DNA of the CDR3: TGTGCCAGCAGCCGAAACTCACCCCTCCACTTT. Its protein is CASSRNSPLHF.

The chain combines TRBV2 with TRBJ1-2; D unresolved. The CDR3 consists of 14 residues. The V end lost 5 bases, the J end lost 0 bases, and 10 bases lay between the germline ends. Germline loops: CDR1 SNHLY, CDR2 FYNNEI. CDR3 region: CASSSMSANYGYTF. CDR3 sequence (DNA): TGTGCCAGCAGTTCGATGTCAGCTAACTATGGCTACACCTTC.

The rearrangement uses TRBV9 and TRBJ1-4, with TRBD1 as a possible D gene (6 bases). CDR1 is SGDLS and CDR2 is YYNGEE in the germline V gene. The CDR3 has 15 residues. V was shortened by 0 bases and J by 8 bases, with 14 bases between the two germline ends. CDR3 loop: CASSVEWGAGEKLFF. DNA of the CDR3: TGTGCCAGCAGCGTAGAATGGGGGGCCGGGGAAAAACTGTTTTTT.

CDR3 sequence (DNA): TGTGCCATCAGTGAGTCGGGACAAACCATTCAGTACTTC. Amino acids: CAISESGQTIQYF. The V call is TRBV10-3, the J call TRBJ2-4, with D possibly being TRBD1 (6 bases). Trimming removed 0 bases from V and 9 bases from J, with 9 bases in between. Germline V gene lookup returns CDR1 ENHRY and CDR2 SYGVKD. This CDR3 region has 13 residues.

This chain connects TRBV11-3 to TRBJ2-2, with TRBD2 matching 8 bases. The CDR3 is made up of 15 amino acids. Germline values: CDR1 SGHNT, CDR2 YENEEA. V was pared by 8 bases and J by 2 bases, with 7 bases of the junction left unmatched. The CDR3 DNA reads as TGTGCCAGCGCGACGGGGGGGACTAACACCGGGGAGCTGTTTTTT. Its protein is CASATGGTNTGELFF.

The chain carries TRBV30 and TRBJ1-1, with 8 bases identical to TRBD1. The CDR3 totals 14 residues. Germline-derived CDR1 and CDR2 are GTSNPN and SVGIG (reference sequence). The V and J ends lost 3 bases and 4 bases, in that order; junction bases with no gene match: 7. Here the CDR3 reads CAWRDRVLITEAFF. The CDR3 DNA follows: TGTGCCTGGAGGGACAGGGTCTTGATCACTGAAGCTTTCTTT.

The rearrangement links TRBV6-4 to TRBJ2-6, with D perhaps TRBD1 (6 bases). The CDR3 totals 16 residues. Deletions cut 7 bases from V and 1 base from J, with 14 bases between. CDR1 is MRHNA, CDR2 SNTAGT, per germline. In DNA, the CDR3 is TGTGCCAGCAACAAACAGGGAAAGTCTGGGGCCAACGTCCTGACTTTC. It encodes CASNKQGKSGANVLTF.

This chain uses TRBV4-2 with TRBJ2-3; possibly TRBD2 for D (6 bases). Germline V gene data show CDR1 as LGHNA and CDR2 as YNFKEQ. Trimming took off 1 base at V and 0 bases at J, with 14 bases between the two ends. The length of the CDR3 is 17 residues. CDR3 nucleotides: TGTGCCAGCAGCCAAGGTTTCACTAGCCGGAGCACAGATACGCAGTATTTT. Translating gives CASSQGFTSRSTDTQYF.

This chain joins TRBV7-3 and TRBJ2-7; perhaps TRBD2 as D (5 bases). In germline, CDR1 is SGHTA, CDR2 FQGTGA. The CDR3 is made up of 14 amino acids. V lost 8 bases, J lost 2 bases, and 16 bases lay in between. This chain's CDR3 is CASGPGPGAYEQYF. CDR3 nucleotide sequence: TGTGCCAGCGGTCCGGGCCCCGGGGCCTACGAGCAGTACTTC.

V usage is TRBV3-1 (or the pseudogene TRBV3-2) and J usage is TRBJ2-7, with D hard to call. V lost 0 bases to trimming and J lost 12 bases, with 15 bases between them. CDR1 and CDR2 (germline): LGHDT, YNNKEL (reference sequence). This CDR3 is 13 amino acids long. CDR3 in amino acids: CASSQDHGGYRYF. CDR3 coding DNA: TGTGCCAGCAGCCAAGATCATGGCGGTTATCGGTACTTC.

This chain uses TRBV3-1 (or the pseudogene TRBV3-2) with TRBJ2-7, with TRBD1 matching 10 bases. With 4 bases clipped from V and 7 bases from J, the junction kept 13 bases outside the gene matches. Germline CDR1 reads LGHDT; CDR2 reads YNNKEL (reference sequence). This CDR3 region has 16 residues. DNA of the CDR3: TGTGCCAGCAGCCGAGCCCTGACAGGGGGCCAGGGGGAGCAGTACTTC. Its translation is CASSRALTGGQGEQYF.

A note on this clone: Its ends do not fully match the called genes, so a read error is possible. This chain joins TRBV6-2 or TRBV6-3 and TRBJ1-1; tentative D call: TRBD1 (5 bases). The V gene's germline CDR1 is MNHEY and CDR2 SVGEGT. This CDR3 is 11 amino acids long. CDR3 sequence (DNA): TGTGCCAGCAGTTCCCGTCTCGGGGCCGTCTTT. It encodes CASSSRLGAVF.

The gene calls are TRBV19 and TRBJ1-5; 7 nucleotides match TRBD1. Germline CDR1 reads LNHDA; CDR2 reads SQIVND (reference sequence). Trimming at V came to 7 bases and at J to 6 bases, leaving 9 bases not matched to a gene. The CDR3 runs to 14 residues. The CDR3 here is CASTDRDPGQPQHF. DNA for the CDR3: TGTGCCAGTACCGACAGGGATCCGGGTCAGCCCCAGCATTTT.

V and J are TRBV20-1 and TRBJ2-7; D is perhaps TRBD2 (7 bases). Germline CDR1 and CDR2: DFQATT and SNEGSKA (reference sequence). The CDR3 runs to 14 residues. V was clipped by 3 bases and J by 3 bases, with 15 bases between them. The CDR3 DNA reads as TGCAGTGCTAGTGGGGGGGACACTATCTACGAGCAGTACTTC. Its protein product is CSASGGDTIYEQYF.

The chain recombines TRBV2 with TRBJ1-1; TRBD1 matches at 8 bases. Germline V gives CDR1 SNHLY, CDR2 FYNNEI. Trimming removed 6 bases from V and 3 bases from J; junction bases left unmatched: 3. This CDR3 spans 13 amino acids. The CDR3: CASSGQGHTEAFF. CDR3 bases: TGTGCCAGCAGCGGACAGGGCCACACTGAAGCTTTCTTT. Looking up the rest from reference TRBV2 and TRBJ1-1 gives the full variable domain: EPEVTQTPSHQVTQMGQEVILRCVPISNHLYFYWYRQILGQKVEFLVSFYNNEISEKSEIFDDQFSVERPDGSNFTLKIRSTKLEDSAMYFCASSGQGHTEAFFGQGTRLTVV.

The V gene is TRBV27, the J gene TRBJ2-7, with D possibly being TRBD1 (5 bases). This CDR3 spans 12 amino acids. V was clipped by 5 bases and J by 3 bases, with 8 bases between them. Per germline, CDR1 MNHEY and CDR2 SMNVEV (reference sequence). CDR3 DNA sequence: TGTGCCAGCAGTCTCCAGGGCTACGAGCAGTACTTC. Translated: CASSLQGYEQYF.